Sequencing of this T cell receptor beta chain was carried out in a study of cytomegalovirus exposure and HLA in healthy donors. Concerning this clone itself: Its antigen remains unidentified.

The PCR employed 60 Vbeta primers together with 13 Jbeta primers. Here immunoSEQ multiplex PCR was the method, and the copy in TCRdb shows in-frame clones only, minus some. The sample totals some 160,000 clones. The germline CDR1 and CDR2 sequences are MDHEN and SYDVKM. CDR3 length equals 14 residues. V was shortened by 4 bases and J by 2 bases, with 12 bases between the two germline ends. Study findings and constraints: Upon later analysis, TCR association rates were observed to vary by HLA locus, being highest for DRB1 and lowest for HLA-C. An analysis was carried out later, and it reportedly showed fewer N-insertions in an Asian-associated ancestry cluster than the roughly 670-donor mean. Some public TCRs appeared in many individuals, while most sequences were rare.

Sequenced sample: PBMCs. The chain uses TRBV28 and TRBJ2-7; D ambiguous. This TCR derives from a man aged 30 to 39 in good health and CMV-seronegative. CDR3 residues: CASSSYDRAYEQYF. The CDR3 region has the DNA TGTGCCAGCAGTTCCTATGACCGGGCCTACGAGCAGTACTTC.